This entry is about one TCR beta chain. Its cognate antigen is unknown. Other DNA sequences in the same sample also yield this CDR3. Here immunoSEQ multiplex PCR was the method, and the copy in TCRdb shows in-frame clones only, minus some. Among roughly 50,000 clones listed, around four fifths were seen once. This sample stems from a study of OX40 agonist ivuxolimab in advanced cancers. About the research overall: As their treatment, patients were administered ivuxolimab, an agonistic anti-OX40 (CD134) antibody. Study-wide findings and caveats: In the 0.1 to 3.0 mg/kg range, CD4+ and CD8+ blood T cells had expanded clonally by week 6.

If patients had autoimmune disease history or systemic immunosuppression, they were excluded. V gave up 6 bases and J gave up 5 bases; unmatched junction bases: 4. This CDR3 spans 13 amino acids. Germline V gene lookup returns CDR1 SGHNT and CDR2 YENEEA. Material: CD4+ or CD8+ T cells sorted from blood, obtained in a trial of the OX40 agonist ivuxolimab. This rearrangement joins TRBV11-3 to TRBJ2-5; 9 bases agree with TRBD1. The TCR originated in an adult with an advanced solid tumor such as melanoma, head and neck, liver or kidney cancer. The DNA of the CDR3 is TGTGCCAGCAGTTCTGGACAGGGGGAGACCCAGTACTTC. This codes for CASSSGQGETQYF.